This T cell receptor beta chain emerged from a study of control samples from healthy donors and cancer patients. The method was immunoSEQ multiplex PCR; TCRdb's version includes in-frame clones alone and lacks a portion of them. The sample lists 94,000 or so clones; roughly 83% were seen once. V was clipped by 4 bases and J by 3 bases; unmatched bases: 12. The CDR3 extends over 17 amino acids. Per the germline V gene, CDR1 is LNHDA and CDR2 is SQIVND (reference sequence). This clone was counted between two and nine times. The chain employs TRBV19 and TRBJ1-1; TRBD1 matches at 9 bases. Sequenced: PBMCs. The TCR sequence derives from a man aged 65 to 79 with lung cancer. The CDR3 bases are TGTGCCAGTAGTACCCAGGACAGGGGATGGGGCGACACTGAAGCTTTCTTT. Protein product: CASSTQDRGWGDTEAFF.